The 27 T cell receptor beta chains given below trace back to one sample, sequenced in a study of cytomegalovirus exposure and HLA in healthy donors. The PCR had 60 Vbeta and 13 Jbeta primers. Generated by immunoSEQ multiplex PCR, the TCRdb table keeps only in-frame clones and is missing some. The table lists 180,000 or so clones, around 80% of them singletons, with around 8.3% in the top ten. Input material: PBMCs. All receptors derive from a woman in her 40s in good health and CMV-seropositive.

The gene calls are TRBV7-9 and TRBJ1-2; D is undetermined. The CDR3 is made up of 16 amino acids. The germline V gene has CDR1 SEHNR and CDR2 FQNEAQ (reference sequence). Trimming left V 0 bases short and J 2 bases short, with 13 bases between. The CDR3 DNA follows: TGTGCCAGCAGCTTAGCATACGTCGACGGGAACTATGGCTACACCTTC. It translates to CASSLAYVDGNYGYTF.

V usage is TRBV4-1 and J usage is TRBJ2-5; 10 nucleotides align to TRBD2. Germline CDR1 MGHRA, CDR2 YSYEKL. Unmatched junction bases numbered 17, after V lost 1 base and J lost 0 bases. This CDR3 region has 21 residues. CDR3 sequence reads: CASSQVNGLAGVESYQETQYF. The CDR3 nucleotides read TGCGCCAGCAGCCAAGTCAACGGCCTAGCGGGAGTCGAGTCGTACCAAGAGACCCAGTACTTC.

The chain combines TRBV2 with TRBJ2-3, with 7 positions matching TRBD1. In germline, CDR1 is SNHLY, CDR2 FYNNEI. V lost 6 bases, J lost 2 bases, and 2 bases stayed unmatched. The CDR3 covers 13 residues. CDR3 amino acids: CASRGTATDTQYF. The CDR3, as DNA: TGTGCCAGCAGAGGGACAGCCACAGATACGCAGTATTTT.

The chain combines TRBV10-1 with TRBJ2-7; D might be TRBD2 (6 bases). CDR3 length equals 14 residues. The V and J ends lost 3 bases and 2 bases respectively, with 11 bases between them. Per the germline V gene, CDR1 is WNHNN and CDR2 is SYGVQD (reference sequence). The CDR3 bases are TGCGCCAGCAGTGACCCGGGGGTGGCCTACGAGCAGTACTTC. Protein: CASSDPGVAYEQYF.

By sample share, this clone is medium-sized. This sequence joins TRBV6-6 and TRBJ1-1, with no clear D. This CDR3 is built from 13 residues. With 6 bases removed from V and 0 bases from J, the gap between germline ends came to 8 bases. The germline CDR1 and CDR2 sequences are MNHNY and SVGAGI (reference sequence). CDR3 protein: CASRIAMNTEAFF. The CDR3, as DNA: TGTGCCAGCAGGATTGCTATGAACACTGAAGCTTTCTTT.

The chain joins TRBV18 to TRBJ2-1; unclear D gene. Germline CDR1 KGHSH, CDR2 LQKENI. V was shortened by 2 bases and J by 6 bases, with 5 bases between the two germline ends. This CDR3 is 12 amino acids long. The CDR3 sequence is CASSPTPNEQFF. The CDR3 DNA sequence: TGTGCCAGCTCACCAACTCCCAATGAGCAGTTCTTC.

The genes are TRBV27 and TRBJ2-3; TRBD2 is a possible D gene (6 bases). V was trimmed by 6 bases and J by 7 bases, leaving 26 bases between them. Per germline, CDR1 MNHEY and CDR2 SMNVEV (reference sequence). CDR3 length: 17 amino acids. The CDR3 region has the DNA TGTGCCAGCAGGGCAAATCCCGGGACTCGGGAATTCAATACGCAGTATTTT. Its protein is CASRANPGTREFNTQYF.

This chain joins TRBV29-1 and TRBJ1-5; 9 bases line up with TRBD1. This CDR3 contains 15 residues. After removal of 4 bases from V and 2 bases from J, the junction contained 6 bases not matched to a gene. The germline V gene encodes CDR1 SQVTM and CDR2 ANQGSEA. CDR3 in DNA: TGCAGCGTTGTCCTGACAGGGGGTGGCAATCAGCCCCAGCATTTT. This sequence encodes CSVVLTGGGNQPQHF.

In its sample, this clone was seen a few times. V and J are TRBV5-1 and TRBJ2-1; 14 bases are a match to TRBD2. Germline V lookup: CDR1 SGHRS, CDR2 YFSETQ. The CDR3 is made up of 16 amino acids. After removal of 4 bases from V and 9 bases from J, the junction contained 9 bases not matched to a gene. This CDR3 reads CASSVGTSGSRSEQFF. In DNA form, the CDR3 reads TGCGCCAGCAGCGTGGGGACTAGCGGGAGTCGTAGTGAGCAGTTCTTC.

V is TRBV9 and J is TRBJ2-3; 7 nucleotides line up with TRBD2. CDR1 and CDR2 (germline): SGDLS, YYNGEE. The J segment lost 2 bases and the V segment lost 3 bases, leaving 6 bases of the junction unmatched. This CDR3 comprises 15 residues. CDR3 sequence (DNA): TGTGCCAGCAGCGACCGGGGGGTCTACACAGATACGCAGTATTTT. It encodes CASSDRGVYTDTQYF.

CDR3 DNA sequence: TGTGCCAGTAGGCTTACAGGGTCTGGTGGTGAGCAGTTCTTC. Translated: CASRLTGSGGEQFF. This chain joins TRBV19 and TRBJ2-1; weak D call: TRBD1 (6 bases). The germline CDR1 and CDR2 sequences are LNHDA and SQIVND (reference sequence). The CDR3 is 14 amino acids. V was pared by 6 bases and J by 9 bases, with 18 bases between.

V usage is TRBV7-2 and J usage is TRBJ2-1, with D hard to call. Trimming shortened V by 1 base and J by 0 bases, and 13 bases separated the two germline ends. Per germline, CDR1 SGHTA and CDR2 FQGNSA. The CDR3 loop spans 17 amino acids. CDR3 loop: CASSLVPGPLSYNEQFF. For the CDR3, the DNA is TGTGCCAGCAGCTTAGTTCCAGGCCCGCTCTCCTACAATGAGCAGTTCTTC.

The rearrangement joins TRBV28 to TRBJ1-2, with 9 bases aligning to TRBD1. The germline V gene has CDR1 MDHEN and CDR2 SYDVKM. V was pared by 6 bases and J by 9 bases, with 11 bases of the junction left unmatched. The CDR3 is 14 residues long. Here the CDR3 DNA reads TGTGCCAGCAGAACAGGGGGCGAAGTTGCCAGCTACACCTTC. As protein: CASRTGGEVASYTF.

The chain employs TRBV4-2 and TRBJ1-2; 11 bases are shared with TRBD1. The CDR3 is 16 residues long. Germline V gives CDR1 LGHNA, CDR2 YNFKEQ. The junction had 7 bases not matched to a gene; V was cut back by 3 bases and J by 4 bases. The CDR3 nucleotides are TGTGCCAGCAGCCACTACGGGACAGGGGGTACCTATGGCTACACCTTC. Its translation is CASSHYGTGGTYGYTF.

For this clone: The junction differs from germline at one of its ends, possibly a read error. The chain recombines TRBV7-2 with TRBJ1-3; 8 bases agree with TRBD1. The CDR3 covers 15 residues. Germline-derived CDR1 and CDR2 are SGHTA and FQGNSA. The CDR3 nucleotides read TGTGCCAGCAGAAACAGGGGGAGCTCTGCAAACACCATATATTTT. The encoded protein is CASRNRGSSANTIYF. The whole variable domain, remainder taken from reference TRBV7-2 and TRBJ1-3, is GAGVSQSPSNKVTEKGKDVELRCDPISGHTALYWYRQSLGQGLEFLIYFQGNSAPDKSGLPSDRFSAERTGGSVSTLTIQRTQQEDSAVYLCASRNRGSSANTIYFGEGSWLTVV.

A remark on this clone: A read error may produce the germline difference seen at one junction end. The rearrangement joins TRBV4-1 to TRBJ2-7, with D possibly TRBD2 on 6 matching bases. Germline CDR1 MGHRA, CDR2 YSYEKL. The CDR3 contains 15 residues. CDR3 protein: CAGSQDGGSTYEQYF. The DNA for the CDR3 is TGCGCCGGCAGCCAAGACGGGGGATCGACCTACGAGCAGTACTTC.

V usage is TRBV28 and J usage is TRBJ2-2; D gene ambiguous. This CDR3 is 17 amino acids long. Trimming pared 1 base from V and 5 bases from J, leaving 17 bases between. Germline CDR1 MDHEN, CDR2 SYDVKM. The CDR3 DNA is TGTGCCAGCAGTTTATCCGCGCGGTTCTTTGAGACCGGGGAGCTGTTTTTT. This codes for CASSLSARFFETGELFF.

This CDR3 reads CAWIVRGRSTEAFF. The CDR3 coding sequence is TGTGCCTGGATCGTCAGGGGAAGGAGCACTGAAGCTTTCTTT. V and J are TRBV30 and TRBJ1-1; tentatively, D is TRBD1 (6 bases). Germline V CDR1 and CDR2: GTSNPN, SVGIG (reference sequence). The length of the CDR3 is 14 residues. V was cut by 4 bases and J by 4 bases, with 16 bases left in between.

The chain joins TRBV11-2 to TRBJ2-7, with TRBD2 matching 12 bases. The junction had 8 bases not matched to a gene; V was cut back by 5 bases and J by 3 bases. Germline V gene lookup returns CDR1 SGHAT and CDR2 FQNNGV. This CDR3 has 16 amino acids. The CDR3: CASSPFRTSGNYEQYF. DNA for the CDR3: TGTGCCAGCAGCCCATTTCGGACTAGCGGGAACTACGAGCAGTACTTC.

The chain is built from TRBV5-4 and TRBJ2-2, with 10 bases identical to TRBD2. V shed 4 bases, J shed 4 bases, and the junction held 7 bases outside the gene matches. Germline V gene sequence: CDR1 SGHNT, CDR2 YYREEE (reference sequence). The CDR3 consists of 16 residues. The CDR3: CASSGQAGGGTGELFF. The CDR3 DNA reads as TGTGCCAGCAGCGGGCAAGCGGGAGGGGGCACCGGGGAGCTGTTTTTT.

The chain links TRBV19 to TRBJ2-1, with 11 bases identical to TRBD1. This CDR3 spans 13 amino acids. V trimming: 11 bases; J trimming: 15 bases; junction bases outside the gene matches: 15. CDR1 and CDR2 from the germline V gene are LNHDA and SQIVND (reference sequence). DNA of the CDR3: TGTGCCGCCACCGGGACAGGGGGAGGTAGGTGGTTCTTC. This codes for CAATGTGGGRWFF.

This clone has only one observation. The chain employs TRBV10-3 and TRBJ2-7; D is perhaps TRBD2 (6 bases). This CDR3 is built from 15 residues. Trimming stripped 6 bases from V and 0 bases from J, with 15 bases between. Looked up from germline, CDR1 is ENHRY and CDR2 is SYGVKD. CDR3 nucleotide sequence: TGTGCCATCAGGTTTTCTAGCGATCACTCCTACGAGCAGTACTTC. Translating it yields CAIRFSSDHSYEQYF.

The chain employs TRBV30 and TRBJ2-5; 9 bases match TRBD1. This CDR3 region has 15 residues. The germline CDR1 and CDR2 sequences are GTSNPN and SVGIG (reference sequence). V shed 2 bases, J shed 5 bases, and the junction held 9 bases outside the gene matches. DNA of the CDR3: TGTGCCTGGAGTAACACCGGGACAGGGTCGGAGACCCAGTACTTC. It specifies CAWSNTGTGSETQYF.

J is TRBJ2-5 and V is TRBV4-2; 7 bases agree with TRBD2. The J call is in doubt because the DNA end fits TRBJ2-7 better. Germline V gene sequence: CDR1 LGHNA, CDR2 YNFKEQ. The CDR3 runs to 15 residues. The CDR3 loop reads CASSQGSGNPYEQYF. CDR3 DNA sequence: TGTGCCAGCAGCCAAGGGAGCGGGAATCCCTACGAGCAGTACTTC.

The rearrangement joins TRBV7-2 to TRBJ1-2; tentative D call: TRBD1 (5 bases). Germline V CDR1 and CDR2: SGHTA, FQGNSA. The CDR3 loop spans 16 amino acids. Trimming stripped 5 bases from V and 7 bases from J, with 23 bases between. CDR3 sequence reads: CASSVPGTGGFLGYTF. The CDR3, as DNA: TGTGCCAGCAGCGTACCGGGGACCGGGGGTTTTCTTGGCTACACCTTC.

The V gene is TRBV6-4, the J gene TRBJ2-2; 8 nucleotides match TRBD1. The CDR3 loop spans 15 amino acids. CDR1 and CDR2 from the germline V gene are MRHNA and SNTAGT. V gave up 6 bases and J gave up 4 bases; unmatched junction bases: 7. The CDR3 nucleotides are TGTGCCAGCAGCCCGGACAGGGCCTTCACCGGGGAGCTGTTTTTT. Its translation is CASSPDRAFTGELFF.

The gene calls are TRBV7-8 and TRBJ1-6, with 8 bases matching TRBD1. V shed 5 bases, J shed 10 bases, and the junction held 10 bases outside the gene matches. Germline CDR1 SGHVS, CDR2 FQNEAQ. The CDR3 has 15 amino acids. The CDR3 here is CASSILDRGGSPLHF. The CDR3 DNA sequence: TGTGCCAGCAGCATCCTAGACAGGGGCGGGTCACCCCTCCACTTT.